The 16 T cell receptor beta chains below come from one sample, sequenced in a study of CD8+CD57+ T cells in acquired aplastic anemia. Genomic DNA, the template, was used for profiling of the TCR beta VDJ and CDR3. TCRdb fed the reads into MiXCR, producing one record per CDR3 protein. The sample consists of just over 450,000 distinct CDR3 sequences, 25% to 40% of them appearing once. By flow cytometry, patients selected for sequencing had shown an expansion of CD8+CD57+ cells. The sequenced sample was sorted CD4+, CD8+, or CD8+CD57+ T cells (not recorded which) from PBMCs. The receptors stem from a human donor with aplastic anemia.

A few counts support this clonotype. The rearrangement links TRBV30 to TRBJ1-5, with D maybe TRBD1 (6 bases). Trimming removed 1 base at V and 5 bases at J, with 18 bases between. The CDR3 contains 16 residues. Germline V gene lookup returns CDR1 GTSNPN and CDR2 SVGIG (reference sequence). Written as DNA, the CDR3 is TGTGCCTGGAGTGCCCCCTGGGGGCGAGGTGATCAGCCCCAGCATTTT. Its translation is CAWSAPWGRGDQPQHF.

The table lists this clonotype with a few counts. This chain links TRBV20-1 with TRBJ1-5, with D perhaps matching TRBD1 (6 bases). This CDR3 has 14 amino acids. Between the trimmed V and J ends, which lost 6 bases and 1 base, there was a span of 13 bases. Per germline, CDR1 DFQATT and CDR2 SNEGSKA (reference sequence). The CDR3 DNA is TGCAGTGCCTACCGCAGGGGAAGCAATCAGCCCCAGCATTTT. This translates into CSAYRRGSNQPQHF.

In nucleotides, the CDR3 is TGTGCCATCAGTGGGGGGATAGGGTCTGGGGCCAACGTCCTGACTTTC. Its translation is CAISGGIGSGANVLTF. The chain links TRBV10-3 to TRBJ2-6; the D call may be TRBD1 or TRBD2 (5 bases each). The CDR3 runs 16 residues. The germline gives CDR1 ENHRY, CDR2 SYGVKD. Deletions cut 4 bases from V and 1 base from J, with 11 bases between.

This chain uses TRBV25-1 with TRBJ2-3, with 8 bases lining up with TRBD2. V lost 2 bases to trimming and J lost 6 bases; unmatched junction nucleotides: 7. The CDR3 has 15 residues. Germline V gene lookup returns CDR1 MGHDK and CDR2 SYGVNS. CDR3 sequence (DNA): TGTGCCAGCAGTGAAAGGGACGGGGGGGCGGATACGCAGTATTTT. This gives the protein CASSERDGGADTQYF.

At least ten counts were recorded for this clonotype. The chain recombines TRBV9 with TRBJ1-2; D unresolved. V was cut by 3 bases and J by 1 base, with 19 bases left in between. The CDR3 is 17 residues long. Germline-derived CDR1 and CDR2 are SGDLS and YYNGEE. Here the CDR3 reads CASSATSDPLGNYGYTF. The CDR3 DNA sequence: TGTGCCAGCAGCGCAACCTCGGACCCCCTGGGTAACTATGGCTACACCTTC. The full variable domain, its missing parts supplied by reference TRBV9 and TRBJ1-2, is DSGVTQTPKHLITATGQRVTLRCSPRSGDLSVYWYQQSLDQGLQFLIQYYNGEERAKGNILERFSAQQFPDLHSELNLSSLELGDSALYFCASSATSDPLGNYGYTFGSGTRLTVV.

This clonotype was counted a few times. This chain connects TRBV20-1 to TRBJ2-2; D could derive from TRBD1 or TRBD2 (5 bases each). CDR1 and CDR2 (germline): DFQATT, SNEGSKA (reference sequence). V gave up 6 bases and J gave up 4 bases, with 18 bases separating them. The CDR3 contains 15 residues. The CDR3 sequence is CSAPPSERGTGELFF. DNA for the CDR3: TGCAGTGCCCCGCCTTCGGAGAGGGGCACCGGGGAGCTGTTTTTT.

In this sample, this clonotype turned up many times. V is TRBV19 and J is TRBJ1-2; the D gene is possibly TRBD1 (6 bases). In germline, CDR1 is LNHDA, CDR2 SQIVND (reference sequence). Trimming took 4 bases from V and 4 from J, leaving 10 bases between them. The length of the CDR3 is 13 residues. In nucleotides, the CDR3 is TGTGCCAGTAGTAAGGGAGGGGGCTATGGCTACACCTTC. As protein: CASSKGGGYGYTF. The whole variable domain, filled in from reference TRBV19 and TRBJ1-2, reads DGGITQSPKYLFRKEGQNVTLSCEQNLNHDAMYWYRQDPGQGLRLIYYSQIVNDFQKGDIAEGYSVSREKKESFPLTVTSAQKNPTAFYLCASSKGGGYGYTFGSGTRLTVV.

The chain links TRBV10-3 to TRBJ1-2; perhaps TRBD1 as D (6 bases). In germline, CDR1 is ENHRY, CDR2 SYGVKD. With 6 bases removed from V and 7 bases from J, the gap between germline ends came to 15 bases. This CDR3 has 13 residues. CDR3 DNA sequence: TGTGCCATCAGCTATTACAGGGTGGGTGGCTACACCTTC. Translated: CAISYYRVGGYTF.

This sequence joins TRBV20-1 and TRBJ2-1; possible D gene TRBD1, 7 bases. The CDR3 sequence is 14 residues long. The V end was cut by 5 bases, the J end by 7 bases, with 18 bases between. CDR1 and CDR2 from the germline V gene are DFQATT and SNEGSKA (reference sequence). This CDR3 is CSAADGLQGNEQFF. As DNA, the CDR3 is TGCAGTGCTGCAGACGGACTACAGGGGAATGAGCAGTTCTTC.

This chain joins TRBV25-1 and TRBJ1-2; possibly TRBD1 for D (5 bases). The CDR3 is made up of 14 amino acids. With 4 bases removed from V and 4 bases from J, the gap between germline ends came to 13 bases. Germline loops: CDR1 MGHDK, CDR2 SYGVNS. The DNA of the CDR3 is TGTGCCAGCAGTGGTCAGACAGAATCCTATGGCTACACCTTC. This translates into CASSGQTESYGYTF.

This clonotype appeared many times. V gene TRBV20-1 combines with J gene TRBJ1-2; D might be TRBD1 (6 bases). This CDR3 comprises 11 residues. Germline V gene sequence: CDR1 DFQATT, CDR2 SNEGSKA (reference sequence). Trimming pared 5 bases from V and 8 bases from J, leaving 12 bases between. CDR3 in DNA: TGCAGTGCTGCTACAGGGTTCGGCTACACCTTC. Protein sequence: CSAATGFGYTF.

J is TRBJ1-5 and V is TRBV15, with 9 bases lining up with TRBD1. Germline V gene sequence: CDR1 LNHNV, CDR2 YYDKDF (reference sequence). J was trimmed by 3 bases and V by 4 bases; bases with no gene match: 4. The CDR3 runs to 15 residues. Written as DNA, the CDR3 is TGTGCCACCAGCACGAGGACAGGGGTCAATCAGCCCCAGCATTTT. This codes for CATSTRTGVNQPQHF. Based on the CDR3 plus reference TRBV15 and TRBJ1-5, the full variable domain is DAMVIQNPRYQVTQFGKPVTLSCSQTLNHNVMYWYQQKSSQAPKLLFHYYDKDFNNEADTPDNFQSRRPNTSFCFLDIRSPGLGDTAMYLCATSTRTGVNQPQHFGDGTRLSIL.

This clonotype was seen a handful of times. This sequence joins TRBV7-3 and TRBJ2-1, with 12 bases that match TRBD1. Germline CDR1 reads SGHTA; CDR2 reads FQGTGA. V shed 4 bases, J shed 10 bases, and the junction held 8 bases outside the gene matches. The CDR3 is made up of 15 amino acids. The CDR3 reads CASSSRPGQGAEQFF. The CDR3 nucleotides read TGTGCCAGCAGCTCGCGACCGGGACAGGGGGCGGAGCAGTTCTTC.

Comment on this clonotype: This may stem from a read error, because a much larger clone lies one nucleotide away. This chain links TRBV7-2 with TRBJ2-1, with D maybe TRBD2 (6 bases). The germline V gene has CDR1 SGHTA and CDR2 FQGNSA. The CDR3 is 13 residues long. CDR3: CASSNAGYNEQLF. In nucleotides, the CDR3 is TGTGCCAGCAGCAATGCGGGGTACAATGAGCAGCTCTTC.

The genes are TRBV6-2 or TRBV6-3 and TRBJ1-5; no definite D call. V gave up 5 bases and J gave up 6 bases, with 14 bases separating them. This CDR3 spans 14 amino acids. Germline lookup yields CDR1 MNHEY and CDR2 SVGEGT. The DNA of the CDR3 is TGTGCCAGCAGTCCCAGCGGGGAAGGTCAGCCCCAGCATTTT. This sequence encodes CASSPSGEGQPQHF.

The CDR3 DNA is TGTGCCAGCAGTTTACGCGAGGAGGCCTACGAGCAGTACTTC. Translated, it gives CASSLREEAYEQYF. V and J are TRBV6-5 and TRBJ2-7, with D perhaps TRBD2 (5 bases). Germline CDR1 is MNHEY and CDR2 is SVGAGI. Between the trimmed V and J ends, which lost 4 bases and 2 bases, there was a span of 12 bases. The CDR3 consists of 14 residues.